The present TCR beta chain was sequenced within a study of blood T cells in healthy people across ages. The authors ran a second PCR of about 7 to 11 cycles using a sample-barcoded 5' primer and a J-beta primer mix. TCRdb reprocessed the 5' RACE reads via MiXCR and lists one record per CDR3 protein. The sample carries roughly 800,000 distinct CDR3 sequences, 58% recorded once. After removal of 6 bases from V and 0 bases from J, the junction contained 4 bases not matched to a gene. This CDR3 region has 14 residues. The germline V gene encodes CDR1 SEHNR and CDR2 FQNEAQ (reference sequence). Sequences were obtained from blood. The rearrangement links TRBV7-9 to TRBJ1-1; 7 bases fit TRBD1. The receptor's source is a young man in good health. CDR3 in amino acids: CASRGQNMNTEAFF. CDR3 nucleotide sequence: TGTGCCAGCAGGGGACAGAACATGAACACTGAAGCTTTCTTT.